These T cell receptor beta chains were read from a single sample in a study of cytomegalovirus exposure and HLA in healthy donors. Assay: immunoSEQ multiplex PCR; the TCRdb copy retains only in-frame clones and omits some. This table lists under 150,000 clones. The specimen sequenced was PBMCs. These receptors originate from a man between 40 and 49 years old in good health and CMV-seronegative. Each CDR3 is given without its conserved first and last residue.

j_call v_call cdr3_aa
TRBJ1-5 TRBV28 ASSRGVANQPQH
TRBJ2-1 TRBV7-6 ASSFLVGTAASYNEQF
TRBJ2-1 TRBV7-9 ASSAGTGAYNEQF
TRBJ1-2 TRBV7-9 ASSGQGAYGYT
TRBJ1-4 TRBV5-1 ASSWGQGANEKLF
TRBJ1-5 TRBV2 ASSAEAQGNQPQH
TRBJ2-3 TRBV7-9 ASTLTSGGAVDTQY
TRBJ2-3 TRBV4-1 ASSQDSGFSTDTQY
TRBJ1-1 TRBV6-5 ASTPGGGNTEAF
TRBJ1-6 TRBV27 ASSLYGVGGANNSPLH
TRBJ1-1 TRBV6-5 ASSTLLRGRAF
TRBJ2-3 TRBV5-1 ASSLMDNTDTQY
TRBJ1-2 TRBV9 ASSVEVVGWQPRCLYGYT
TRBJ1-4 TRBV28 ASQAGIATNEKLF
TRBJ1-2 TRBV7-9 ASSSRGTSGGYT
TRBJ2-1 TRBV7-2 ASSLTGLGYNEQF
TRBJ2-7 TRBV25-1 ASSEGFDPREQY
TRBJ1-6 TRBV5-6 ASSYRDHNSPLH
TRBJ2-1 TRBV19 ASSPSRDRGEQF
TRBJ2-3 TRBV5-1 ASSPTTGRSRADTQY
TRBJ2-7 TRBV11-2 ATPARQDPYEQY
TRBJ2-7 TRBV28 ASGGSLYEQY
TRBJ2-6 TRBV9 ASSVTITGTGASGANVLT
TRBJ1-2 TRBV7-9 ASSLEQGAAGYT
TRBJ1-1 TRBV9 ASSAWDSMNTEAF
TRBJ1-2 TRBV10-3 AISESIGYYGYT
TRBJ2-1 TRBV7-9 ASSLGLADEQF
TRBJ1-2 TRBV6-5 ASSRQGTDYGYT